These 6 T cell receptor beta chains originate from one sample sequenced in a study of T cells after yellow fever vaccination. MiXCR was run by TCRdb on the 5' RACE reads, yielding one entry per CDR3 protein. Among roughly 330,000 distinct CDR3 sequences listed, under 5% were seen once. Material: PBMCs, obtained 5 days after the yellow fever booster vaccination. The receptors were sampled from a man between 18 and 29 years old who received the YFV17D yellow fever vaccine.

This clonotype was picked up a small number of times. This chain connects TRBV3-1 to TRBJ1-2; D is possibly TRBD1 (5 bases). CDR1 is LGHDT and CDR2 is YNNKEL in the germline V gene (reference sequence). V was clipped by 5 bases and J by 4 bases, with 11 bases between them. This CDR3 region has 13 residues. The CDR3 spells CASSSRASYGYTF. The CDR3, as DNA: TGTGCCAGCAGCTCCAGGGCCAGCTATGGCTACACCTTC. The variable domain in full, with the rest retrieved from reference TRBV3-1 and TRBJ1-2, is DTAVSQTPKYLVTQMGNDKSIKCEQNLGHDTMYWYKQDSKKFLKIMFSYNNKELIINETVPNRFSPKSPDKAHLNLHINSLELGDSAVYFCASSSRASYGYTFGSGTRLTVV.

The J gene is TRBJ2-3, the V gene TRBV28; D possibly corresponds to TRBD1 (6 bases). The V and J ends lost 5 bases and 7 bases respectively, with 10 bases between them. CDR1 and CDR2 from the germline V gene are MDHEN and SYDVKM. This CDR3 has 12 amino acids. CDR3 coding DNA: TGTGCCAGCAGTGCCGGGACATATACGCAGTATTTT. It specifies CASSAGTYTQYF.

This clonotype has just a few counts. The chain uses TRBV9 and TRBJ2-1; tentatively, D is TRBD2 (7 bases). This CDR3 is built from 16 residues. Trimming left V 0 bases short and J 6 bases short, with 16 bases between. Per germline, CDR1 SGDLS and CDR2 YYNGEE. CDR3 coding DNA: TGTGCCAGCAGCGTAGATGTGGGGGGGGCATCCAATGAGCAGTTCTTC. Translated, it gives CASSVDVGGASNEQFF. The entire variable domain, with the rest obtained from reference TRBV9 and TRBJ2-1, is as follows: DSGVTQTPKHLITATGQRVTLRCSPRSGDLSVYWYQQSLDQGLQFLIQYYNGEERAKGNILERFSAQQFPDLHSELNLSSLELGDSALYFCASSVDVGGASNEQFFGPGTRLTVL.

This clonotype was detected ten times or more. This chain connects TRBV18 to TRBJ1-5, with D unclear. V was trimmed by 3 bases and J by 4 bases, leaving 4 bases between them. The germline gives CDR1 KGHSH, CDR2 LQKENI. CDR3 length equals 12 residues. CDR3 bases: TGTGCCAGCTCACCGGGGAATCAGCCCCAGCATTTT. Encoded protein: CASSPGNQPQHF.

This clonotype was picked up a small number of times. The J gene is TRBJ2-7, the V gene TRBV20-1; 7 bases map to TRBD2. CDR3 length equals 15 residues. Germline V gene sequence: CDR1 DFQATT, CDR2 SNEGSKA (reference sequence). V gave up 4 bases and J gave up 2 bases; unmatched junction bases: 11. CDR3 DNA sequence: TGCAGTGCTACCAATAGAGGAGGACTAGCCTACGAGCAGTACGTC. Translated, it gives CSATNRGGLAYEQYV.

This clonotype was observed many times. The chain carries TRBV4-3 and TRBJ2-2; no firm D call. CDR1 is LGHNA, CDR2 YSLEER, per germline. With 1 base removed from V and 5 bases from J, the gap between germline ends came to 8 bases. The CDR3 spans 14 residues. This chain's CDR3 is CASSQGRETGELFF. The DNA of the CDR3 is TGCGCCAGCAGCCAAGGACGAGAAACCGGGGAGCTGTTTTTT.